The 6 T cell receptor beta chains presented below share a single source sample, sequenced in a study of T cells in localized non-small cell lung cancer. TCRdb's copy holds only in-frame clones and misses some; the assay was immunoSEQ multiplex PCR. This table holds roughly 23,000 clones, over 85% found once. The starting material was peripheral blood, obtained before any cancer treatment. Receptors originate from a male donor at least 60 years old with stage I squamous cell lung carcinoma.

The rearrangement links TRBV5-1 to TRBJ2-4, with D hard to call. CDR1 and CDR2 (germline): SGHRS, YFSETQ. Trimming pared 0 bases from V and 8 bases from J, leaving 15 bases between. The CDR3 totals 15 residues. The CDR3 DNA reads TGCGCCAGCAGCTTGGCCGGTAAGCTTCGGGACATTCAGTACTTC. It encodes CASSLAGKLRDIQYF. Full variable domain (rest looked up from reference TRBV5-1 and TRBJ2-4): KAGVTQTPRYLIKTRGQQVTLSCSPISGHRSVSWYQQTPGQGLQFLFEYFSETQRNKGNFPGRFSGRQFSNSRSEMNVSTLELGDSALYLCASSLAGKLRDIQYFGAGTRLSVL.

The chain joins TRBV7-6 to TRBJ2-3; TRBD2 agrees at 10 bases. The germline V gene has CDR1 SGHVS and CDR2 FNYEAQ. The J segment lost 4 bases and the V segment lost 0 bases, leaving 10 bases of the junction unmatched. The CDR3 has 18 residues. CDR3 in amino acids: CASSLAGRSGGAPDTQYF. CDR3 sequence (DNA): TGTGCCAGCAGCTTAGCGGGCAGGAGCGGGGGGGCCCCAGATACGCAGTATTTT.

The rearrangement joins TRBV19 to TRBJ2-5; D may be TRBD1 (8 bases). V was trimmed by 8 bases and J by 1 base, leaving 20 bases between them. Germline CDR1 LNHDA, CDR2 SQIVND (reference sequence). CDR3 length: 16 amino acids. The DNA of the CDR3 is TGTGCCAGTTCAATCGGGGGGACAGGCAGCCAAGAGACCCAGTACTTC. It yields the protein CASSIGGTGSQETQYF.

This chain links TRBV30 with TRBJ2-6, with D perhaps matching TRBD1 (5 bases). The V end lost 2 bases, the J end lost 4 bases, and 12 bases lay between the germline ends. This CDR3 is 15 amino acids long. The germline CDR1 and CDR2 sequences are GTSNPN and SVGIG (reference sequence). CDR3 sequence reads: CAWSRQGSGANVLTF. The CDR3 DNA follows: TGTGCCTGGAGTCGCCAGGGCTCCGGGGCCAACGTCCTGACTTTC.

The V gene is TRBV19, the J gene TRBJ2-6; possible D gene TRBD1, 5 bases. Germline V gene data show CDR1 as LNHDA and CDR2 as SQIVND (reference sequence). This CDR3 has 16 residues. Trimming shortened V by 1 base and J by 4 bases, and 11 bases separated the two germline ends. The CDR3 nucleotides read TGTGCCAGTAGTATAGGTAGGACAACCGGGGCCAACGTCCTGACTTTC. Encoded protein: CASSIGRTTGANVLTF.

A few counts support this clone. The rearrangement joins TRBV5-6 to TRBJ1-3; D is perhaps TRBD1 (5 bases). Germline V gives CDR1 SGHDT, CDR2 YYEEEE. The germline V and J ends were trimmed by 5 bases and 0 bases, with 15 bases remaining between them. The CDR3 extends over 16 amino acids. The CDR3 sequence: CASSFNRRPSGNTIYF. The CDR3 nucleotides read TGTGCCAGCAGTTTTAACAGGAGGCCCTCTGGAAACACCATATATTTT.